The clone carrying this T cell receptor beta chain was detected many times. No antigen is known for it. These data belong to a study of T-cell reconstitution after alpha-beta-depleted transplantation in children. Regarding the study as a whole: It was surviving recipient T cells and thymic progenitors that gave some patients high TCRbeta diversity at day 60. Among T cells one year after transplant, newly produced cells accounted for most counts and diversity. The origin of alpha-beta T cells about two months after transplant was reportedly several hundred expanded graft clones.

J gave up 9 bases and V 6 bases, and 16 bases lay outside the gene matches. There are 16 residues in the CDR3. Unique molecular identifiers were incorporated into the prepared TCRbeta library. A single record per CDR3 protein comes from TCRdb applying MiXCR to the PCR reads. The sample consists of around 580,000 distinct CDR3 sequences, 23% of them appearing once. The rearrangement joins TRBV12-3 or TRBV12-4 to TRBJ2-1; 8 nucleotides match TRBD2. The TCR originated in a boy younger than two who had a stem cell transplant for acute myeloid leukemia, so the T cells may come from the graft donor. Here the sequenced sample was PBMCs, mostly from graft donor cells, taken 360 days after TCRalphabeta/CD19-depleted stem cell transplant. CDR3 residues: CASRKSGTSVYAEQFF. In DNA, the CDR3 is TGTGCCAGCAGGAAATCCGGGACTAGTGTGTACGCTGAGCAGTTCTTC.